This is a list of T cell receptor beta chains from one sample in a study of blood T cell repertoires in COVID-19. Profiling relied on immunoSEQ multiplex PCR, and the TCRdb table lists in-frame clones only, not all of them. The data show about 180,000 clones, with 75% to 90% seen just once and more than 5.5% held by the top ten. The sequenced sample consisted of PBMCs or T cells enriched from blood (not recorded which). These receptors all stem from a man aged 40-55 years who had recovered from COVID-19. CDR3s include the opening cysteine and the closing phenylalanine or tryptophan. Each record gives: D gene, clone size, V gene, CDR3 protein. D genes are given only for firm matches. Not all rows give a size; the values are once, few, many and, for expanded clones, a class.

>-|-|TRBV5-5
CASSLSLARQQETQYF
>-|-|TRBV5-4
CASSHAGPQETQYF
>-|-|TRBV2
CASMAGPNTEAFF
>-|-|TRBV11-2
CASSLGWAPNEKLFF
>TRBD1|-|TRBV7-3
CASSTTTGGEQFF
>-|few|TRBV5-1
CASSPGTHDEKLFF
>TRBD1|once|TRBV24-1
CATSDPGQGSDGYTF
>-|-|TRBV7-9
CASSLSGEQFF
>TRBD1|-|TRBV23-1
CASSQSRVDRGEETQYF
>-|-|TRBV14
CASSQDVQLWDTGELFF
>-|-|TRBV28
CASLSGRQGISYEQYF
>-|-|TRBV11-3
CASSARQEQETQYF
>TRBD1|once|TRBV5-1
CASSINRGDTEAFF
>-|few|TRBV6-1
CASSEASGSVIYEQYF
>-|-|TRBV7-3
CASSLIGGYEQYF
>TRBD1|-|TRBV6-1
CASSDPLGQSRAFF
>-|-|TRBV12-3/TRBV12-4
CASSLLREGEAFF
>TRBD1|-|TRBV19
CASSPTGKGEQFF
>TRBD1|-|TRBV27
CASSLGWDRGSKNIQYF
>-|-|TRBV7-9
CASSLGRGVSAFF
>TRBD1|-|TRBV7-2
CASSLTGQDKYF
>-|-|TRBV7-2
CASVAPAGYHNEQFF
>TRBD2|once|TRBV10-1
CASSSSGGAGTQYF
>TRBD1|-|TRBV10-3
CAIRGQGPDSNSPLHF
>-|-|TRBV5-1
CASSLSAGTIETQYF
>TRBD1|-|TRBV15
CATSPRTGLANEKLFF